The 3 T cell receptor beta chains reported below all come from one sample, sequenced in a study of OX40 agonist ivuxolimab in advanced cancers. The method was immunoSEQ multiplex PCR; TCRdb's version includes in-frame clones alone and lacks a portion of them. Here the sample spans some 79,000 clones, about 94% being singletons. Sequenced material: CD4+ or CD8+ T cells sorted from blood, taken in a trial of the OX40 agonist ivuxolimab. The source is an adult with an advanced solid tumor such as melanoma, head and neck, liver or kidney cancer.

Written as DNA, the CDR3 is TGTGCCAGCAGCCTTAGCGGGAGCTCAGATACGCAGTATTTT. Translating it yields CASSLSGSSDTQYF. The chain employs TRBV7-9 and TRBJ2-3; 9 nucleotides line up with TRBD2. CDR3 length: 14 amino acids. Germline V gene data show CDR1 as SEHNR and CDR2 as FQNEAQ (reference sequence). V was clipped by 5 bases and J by 4 bases; unmatched bases: 4. The full variable domain, with the rest looked up from reference TRBV7-9 and TRBJ2-3, is DTGVSQNPRHKITKRGQNVTFRCDPISEHNRLYWYRQTLGQGPEFLTYFQNEAQLEKSRLLSDRFSAERPKGSFSTLEIQRTEQGDSAMYLCASSLSGSSDTQYFGPGTRLTVL.

The gene calls are TRBV2 and TRBJ1-4; D not certain. CDR1 is SNHLY and CDR2 is FYNNEI in the germline V gene. V was clipped by 7 bases and J by 3 bases, with 9 bases between them. The CDR3 runs 13 residues. Here the CDR3 reads CASNRGPNEKLFF. The CDR3 nucleotides are TGTGCCAGCAATCGAGGGCCTAATGAAAAACTGTTTTTT.

This rearrangement joins TRBV25-1 to TRBJ1-2; D is possibly TRBD1 (5 bases). The CDR3 is 15 residues long. The germline V gene has CDR1 MGHDK and CDR2 SYGVNS. V gave up 5 bases and J gave up 6 bases, with 19 bases separating them. For the CDR3, the DNA is TGTGCCAGCAGTCAAACCGGGACCTTCACCAATGGCTACACCTTC. Protein product: CASSQTGTFTNGYTF.